The 20 T cell receptor beta chains below all came from one sample that was sequenced in a study of cytomegalovirus exposure and HLA in healthy donors. The PCR had 60 Vbeta and 13 Jbeta primers. TCRdb's copy holds only in-frame clones and misses some; the assay was immunoSEQ multiplex PCR. The listing contains 150,000 to 200,000 clones. The sequencing sample was made of PBMCs. The receptors were sampled from a man aged 30 to 39 in good health and CMV-seronegative.

The chain recombines TRBV5-1 with TRBJ1-6, with TRBD1 as a possible D gene (5 bases). Germline V gene sequence: CDR1 SGHRS, CDR2 YFSETQ. The CDR3 is made up of 17 amino acids. Trimming removed 5 bases from V and 9 bases from J, with 24 bases in between. The CDR3 DNA reads as TGCGCCAGCAGTCCAGGGTTCGGGTACGATTCCGTTTCACCCCTCCACTTT. This codes for CASSPGFGYDSVSPLHF. Complete variable domain (other parts from reference TRBV5-1 and TRBJ1-6): KAGVTQTPRYLIKTRGQQVTLSCSPISGHRSVSWYQQTPGQGLQFLFEYFSETQRNKGNFPGRFSGRQFSNSRSEMNVSTLELGDSALYLCASSPGFGYDSVSPLHFGNGTRLTVT.

J is TRBJ1-1 and V is TRBV5-6, with D perhaps TRBD1 (5 bases). CDR3 length: 16 residues. Deletions cut 4 bases from V and 1 base from J, with 17 bases between. Germline CDR1 SGHDT, CDR2 YYEEEE. The CDR3 region has the DNA TGTGCCAGCAGCCGGTGGGGCAGGGCGAGGAACACTGAAGCTTTCTTT. Its protein is CASSRWGRARNTEAFF.

This sequence joins TRBV21-1 and TRBJ2-7; the table's D call of TRBD1 was not tested on the DNA. TRBV21-1 is described as a pseudogene. This CDR3 has 13 amino acids. The CDR3 sequence: CARAYRETYGQYF. The CDR3 DNA reads as TGTGCCAGGGCCTACAGGGAGACCTACGGGCAGTACTTC.

The genes are TRBV7-9 and TRBJ1-2, with 7 bases that match TRBD1. This CDR3 has 15 residues. Germline V gene data show CDR1 as SEHNR and CDR2 as FQNEAQ (reference sequence). Trimming took 0 bases from V and 3 from J; bases not matched to a gene: 4. The CDR3 region is CASSLAEGAHYGYTF. CDR3 sequence (DNA): TGTGCCAGCAGCTTAGCGGAGGGGGCCCACTATGGCTACACCTTC. Drawing the rest from reference TRBV7-9 and TRBJ1-2, the complete variable domain is DTGVSQNPRHKITKRGQNVTFRCDPISEHNRLYWYRQTLGQGPEFLTYFQNEAQLEKSRLLSDRFSAERPKGSFSTLEIQRTEQGDSAMYLCASSLAEGAHYGYTFGSGTRLTVV.

The chain uses TRBV6-1 and TRBJ2-5, with 8 bases aligning to TRBD1. CDR3 length equals 14 residues. J lost 1 base, V lost 4 bases, and 2 bases had no gene match. Per germline, CDR1 MNHNS and CDR2 SASEGT. The CDR3 protein is CASSVTGAQETQYF. The CDR3 DNA follows: TGTGCCAGCAGTGTGACAGGGGCCCAAGAGACCCAGTACTTC.

The chain links TRBV9 to TRBJ1-1; possibly TRBD1 for D (6 bases). Germline-derived CDR1 and CDR2 are SGDLS and YYNGEE. The CDR3 runs to 12 residues. Trimming removed 4 bases from V and 5 bases from J, with 9 bases in between. In DNA form, the CDR3 reads TGTGCCAGCAGCAGAGGGGGAACTGAAGCTTTCTTT. As protein: CASSRGGTEAFF.

The chain links TRBV5-1 to TRBJ2-5; D remains ambiguous. V dropped 4 bases and J dropped 0 bases, with 4 bases sitting between them. This CDR3 is 12 amino acids long. The germline V gene has CDR1 SGHRS and CDR2 YFSETQ. The CDR3 spells CASSRDQETQYF. The CDR3 DNA reads as TGCGCCAGCAGCCGGGACCAAGAGACCCAGTACTTC.

The chain uses TRBV5-6 and TRBJ2-4, with 11 nucleotides matching TRBD1. The CDR3 spans 15 residues. CDR1 is SGHDT and CDR2 is YYEEEE in the germline V gene. V lost 2 bases to trimming and J lost 9 bases; unmatched junction nucleotides: 7. The CDR3 spells CASSLWTGGISIQYF. CDR3 DNA: TGTGCCAGCAGCTTATGGACAGGGGGCATCAGCATTCAGTACTTC.

The J gene is TRBJ1-2, the V gene TRBV18; D ambiguous. The V and J ends lost 0 bases and 4 bases respectively, with 18 bases between them. CDR3 length: 17 residues. CDR1 is KGHSH and CDR2 is LQKENI in the germline V gene. The CDR3 sequence: CASSPPNRVAGSYGYTF. The CDR3 DNA follows: TGTGCCAGCTCACCACCGAACCGGGTGGCCGGGTCCTATGGCTACACCTTC.

V is TRBV7-9 and J is TRBJ2-7; 8 bases are a match to TRBD1. V shed 4 bases, J shed 4 bases, and the junction held 6 bases outside the gene matches. From germline, CDR1 is SEHNR and CDR2 FQNEAQ (reference sequence). This CDR3 has 14 residues. The CDR3 loop is CASSWGQAAYEQYF. CDR3 nucleotide sequence: TGTGCCAGCAGCTGGGGACAGGCGGCTTACGAGCAGTACTTC.

The gene calls are TRBV5-1 and TRBJ2-5; D is perhaps TRBD2 (6 bases). Deletions cut 0 bases from V and 4 bases from J, with 16 bases between. Germline-derived CDR1 and CDR2 are SGHRS and YFSETQ. The CDR3 is 16 residues long. The CDR3 DNA reads TGCGCCAGCAGCTTGGATGTGACGGGGGAGGTAGAGACCCAGTACTTC. Translation gives CASSLDVTGEVETQYF. The full variable domain, its missing parts supplied by reference TRBV5-1 and TRBJ2-5, is KAGVTQTPRYLIKTRGQQVTLSCSPISGHRSVSWYQQTPGQGLQFLFEYFSETQRNKGNFPGRFSGRQFSNSRSEMNVSTLELGDSALYLCASSLDVTGEVETQYFGPGTRLLVL.

V gene TRBV19 combines with J gene TRBJ2-1; no firm D call. Germline V gives CDR1 LNHDA, CDR2 SQIVND (reference sequence). The CDR3 extends over 12 amino acids. V was shortened by 5 bases and J by 10 bases, with 12 bases between the two germline ends. This CDR3 is CASSWLRGEQFF. The CDR3 nucleotides read TGTGCCAGTAGTTGGTTACGAGGAGAGCAGTTCTTC.

The genes are TRBV12-5 and TRBJ1-6; D is unresolved. The CDR3 loop spans 14 amino acids. The germline V gene encodes CDR1 LGHNT and CDR2 FRNRAP. The V gene lost 5 bases and the J gene lost 5 bases, with 10 bases spanning the gap. The CDR3 loop is CASGPGVNNSPLHF. For the CDR3, the DNA is TGTGCTAGTGGTCCCGGGGTCAATAATTCACCCCTCCACTTT.

The chain employs TRBV6-5 and TRBJ2-7, with 8 bases identical to TRBD2. Germline loops: CDR1 MNHEY, CDR2 SVGAGI. Unmatched junction bases numbered 3, after V lost 0 bases and J lost 2 bases. This CDR3 contains 15 residues. The CDR3 nucleotides read TGTGCCAGCAGTTACTCGAGAGCGGGGGCCTACGAGCAGTACTTC. Translated, it gives CASSYSRAGAYEQYF.

V usage is TRBV7-8 and J usage is TRBJ1-3; D remains unclear. This CDR3 region has 15 residues. The germline CDR1 and CDR2 sequences are SGHVS and FQNEAQ. The V and J ends lost 6 bases and 0 bases respectively, with 12 bases between them. The CDR3 nucleotides are TGTGCCAGCAGTGATACGTACGGCTCTGGAAACACCATATATTTT. Translation gives CASSDTYGSGNTIYF.

The rearrangement joins TRBV19 to TRBJ1-4; D gene uncertain. The CDR3 sequence is 15 residues long. Germline-derived CDR1 and CDR2 are LNHDA and SQIVND (reference sequence). V gave up 9 bases and J gave up 0 bases, with 14 bases separating them. The CDR3 DNA is TGTGCCAGCGAGACGGGATTACCAACTAATGAAAAACTGTTTTTT. Its translation: CASETGLPTNEKLFF. Complete variable domain (other parts from reference TRBV19 and TRBJ1-4): DGGITQSPKYLFRKEGQNVTLSCEQNLNHDAMYWYRQDPGQGLRLIYYSQIVNDFQKGDIAEGYSVSREKKESFPLTVTSAQKNPTAFYLCASETGLPTNEKLFFGSGTQLSVL.

This chain connects TRBV4-1 to TRBJ2-7; 12 bases fit TRBD2. Germline V gives CDR1 MGHRA, CDR2 YSYEKL. The ends lost 4 bases at V and 1 base at J; junction bases unmatched: 11. This CDR3 is built from 18 residues. CDR3 bases: TGCGCCAGCAGCCCCCAGCCTACCGGGACTAGCGGGTCCTACGAGCAGTACTTC. Its protein is CASSPQPTGTSGSYEQYF.

This chain links TRBV6-1 with TRBJ2-1; D not certain. The CDR3 extends over 13 amino acids. The germline V and J ends were trimmed by 1 base and 6 bases, with 7 bases remaining between them. CDR1 is MNHNS, CDR2 SASEGT, per germline. The CDR3 reads CASSEGPGNEQFF. The CDR3 DNA reads as TGTGCCAGCAGTGAAGGACCGGGCAATGAGCAGTTCTTC.

Comment on this clone: The same CDR3 also results from other DNA sequences found in this sample. The chain carries TRBV4-3 and TRBJ1-4; tentative D call: TRBD1 (5 bases). CDR1 and CDR2 from the germline V gene are LGHNA and YSLEER. The CDR3 is 16 residues long. Trimming took off 0 bases at V and 2 bases at J, with 10 bases between the two ends. The CDR3 sequence: CASSQDRVVTNEKLFF. The DNA of the CDR3 is TGCGCCAGCAGCCAAGACAGGGTGGTGACTAATGAAAAACTGTTTTTT.

The rearrangement uses TRBV27 and TRBJ1-4, with D possibly being TRBD1 (5 bases). This CDR3 contains 13 residues. CDR1 and CDR2 from the germline V gene are MNHEY and SMNVEV (reference sequence). V was trimmed by 2 bases and J by 7 bases, leaving 8 bases between them. This CDR3 is CASSLQGSEKLFF. In DNA, the CDR3 is TGTGCCAGCAGTTTACAGGGTTCTGAAAAACTGTTTTTT.